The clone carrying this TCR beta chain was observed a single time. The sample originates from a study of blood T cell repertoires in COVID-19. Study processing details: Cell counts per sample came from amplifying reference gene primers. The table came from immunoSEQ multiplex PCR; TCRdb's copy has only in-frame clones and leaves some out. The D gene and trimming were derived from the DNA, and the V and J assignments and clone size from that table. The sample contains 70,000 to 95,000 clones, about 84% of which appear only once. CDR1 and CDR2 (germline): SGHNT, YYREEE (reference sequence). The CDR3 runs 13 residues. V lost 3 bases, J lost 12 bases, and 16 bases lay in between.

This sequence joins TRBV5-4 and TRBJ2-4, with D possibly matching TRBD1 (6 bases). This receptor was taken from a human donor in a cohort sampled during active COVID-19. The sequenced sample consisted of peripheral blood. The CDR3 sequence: CASSSPDRGYQYF. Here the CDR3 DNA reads TGTGCCAGCAGCTCGCCGGACAGAGGATATCAGTACTTC.